Below, 11 T cell receptor beta chains from the same sample are listed, as sequenced in a study of metastatic and nonmetastatic thyroid tumors. No patient received treatment before thyroid surgery. TCRdb ran MiXCR on the PCR reads. The profile covers about 26,000 clones, with 14% to 15% appearing a single time and approximately 3.5% taken by the ten largest. Sequencing was carried out using blood. Receptors were obtained from a female donor with papillary thyroid cancer or a benign thyroid nodule (not recorded which). Some clones in this sample may be carry-over from other donors' samples.

This clone has at least ten counts. The chain is built from TRBV29-1 and TRBJ2-1; 9 nucleotides align to TRBD1. The germline gives CDR1 SQVTM, CDR2 ANQGSEA. This CDR3 has 14 residues. V dropped 4 bases and J dropped 4; count of bases not matched to a gene: 5. For the CDR3, the DNA is TGCAGCGTTGCGCCGGGACAGGGATACAATGAGCAGTTCTTC. Translated: CSVAPGQGYNEQFF.

This clone came up many times. A read error may be the cause here, since a much bigger clone is one base away. Likely a read error: the CDR3 ends without its conserved phenylalanine or tryptophan. V gene TRBV2 combines with J gene TRBJ1-1; D uncertain. The CDR3 spans 12 residues. The ends were cut back, 7 bases at V and 4 bases at J, with 10 bases in the middle. CDR1 SNHLY and CDR2 FYNNEI come from the germline V gene. As DNA, the CDR3 is TGTGCCAGCAAGCCGAGTCGCACTGAAGCTTTCCTT. It yields the protein CASKPSRTEAFL.

This clone was recorded a few times. The CDR3 nucleotides are TGTGCCAGCAGTTATGGGTCAGGGCGGAATGAGCAGTTCTTC. This sequence encodes CASSYGSGRNEQFF. The gene calls are TRBV6-5 and TRBJ2-1; TRBD1 is a possible D gene (5 bases). CDR3 length: 14 residues. CDR1 and CDR2 (germline): MNHEY, SVGAGI. Trimming took off 3 bases at V and 7 bases at J, with 13 bases between the two ends.

This clone came up many times. V is TRBV19 and J is TRBJ2-7, with 13 positions matching TRBD2. The J segment lost 6 bases and the V segment lost 1 base, leaving 3 bases of the junction unmatched. The V gene's germline CDR1 is LNHDA and CDR2 SQIVND (reference sequence). The CDR3 contains 15 residues. The CDR3 reads CASSIGTSGRGEQYF. CDR3 DNA sequence: TGTGCCAGTAGTATAGGGACTAGCGGGAGAGGCGAGCAGTACTTC.

About this clone itself: A read error may account for a junction end that differs from germline. V is TRBV7-3 and J is TRBJ2-1; possibly TRBD1 for D (5 bases). This CDR3 has 14 amino acids. Germline-derived CDR1 and CDR2 are SGHTA and FQGTGA. The DNA of the CDR3 is TGTGCCAGCAGCCCCTCGGACAACTACAATGAGCAGCTCTTC. Translation: CASSPSDNYNEQLF.

The V gene is TRBV5-4, the J gene TRBJ2-2; the D gene is possibly TRBD2 (6 bases). This CDR3 contains 16 residues. The V gene lost 3 bases and the J gene lost 1 base, with 13 bases spanning the gap. Looked up from germline, CDR1 is SGHNT and CDR2 is YYREEE (reference sequence). The CDR3 reads CASSSPAGLNTGELFF. CDR3 bases: TGTGCCAGCAGCTCTCCAGCGGGCCTGAACACCGGGGAGCTGTTTTTT.

This clone has a count of ten or more. J is TRBJ2-1 and V is TRBV7-9, with D unclear. Germline CDR1 reads SEHNR; CDR2 reads FQNEAQ (reference sequence). The V and J ends lost 2 bases and 8 bases respectively, with 16 bases between them. The CDR3 consists of 15 residues. CDR3 nucleotides: TGTGCCAGCAGCTTATACGGAGCTTCTTTCGATGAGCAGTTCTTC. Protein: CASSLYGASFDEQFF.

About this clone itself: At one boundary the junction diverges from the germline segment, which might be a read error. V gene TRBV30 combines with J gene TRBJ1-4, with D tentatively TRBD1 (5 bases). Germline V gives CDR1 GTSNPN, CDR2 SVGIG (reference sequence). The CDR3 is made up of 16 amino acids. The CDR3 DNA reads TGTGCCTTGAGTGCACAGGCCTGTCTAGCTAATGAAAAACTGTTTTTT. It yields the protein CALSAQACLANEKLFF. The complete variable domain, with remaining parts taken from reference TRBV30 and TRBJ1-4, reads SQTIHQWPATLVQPVGSPLSLECTVEGTSNPNLYWYRQAAGRGLQLLFYSVGIGQISSEVPQNLSASRPQDRQFILSSKKLLLSDSGFYLCALSAQACLANEKLFFGSGTQLSVL.

As concerns this clone: One end of the junction does not line up with germline, which may come from a read error. This chain uses TRBV6-4 with TRBJ2-7; D uncertain. This CDR3 is 12 amino acids long. Germline V gene sequence: CDR1 MRHNA, CDR2 SNTAGT. CDR3 nucleotide sequence: TGTGCCAGCAGTGAGTGGCGATACGAGCAGTGCTTC. Its protein product is CASSEWRYEQCF.

This clone has a count of ten or more. This chain links TRBV10-2 with TRBJ2-3; 11 bases are a match to TRBD2. The CDR3 totals 17 residues. The germline gives CDR1 WSHSY, CDR2 SAAADI. V shed 3 bases and J 4 bases; nucleotides not matched to a gene: 9. CDR3 sequence reads: CASSDPLLAGEADTQYF. In DNA, the CDR3 is TGCGCCAGCAGTGATCCCTTACTAGCGGGAGAAGCAGATACGCAGTATTTT.

This clone was seen at least ten times. The chain is built from TRBV9 and TRBJ2-1, with D perhaps matching TRBD2 (6 bases). Trimming cost V 3 bases and J 9 bases, with 16 bases left between them. Germline lookup yields CDR1 SGDLS and CDR2 YYNGEE. CDR3 length: 14 amino acids. CDR3: CASSEGTQTAEQFF. Written as DNA, the CDR3 is TGTGCCAGCAGCGAGGGGACTCAGACGGCTGAGCAGTTCTTC.